The 5 T cell receptor beta chains presented below share a single source sample, sequenced in a study of early T cells in non-severe SARS-CoV-2 infection. TCRdb independently ran MiXCR on the 5' RACE reads; one entry per CDR3 protein. The table shows about 39,000 distinct CDR3 sequences, with around 6.8% occurring only once. Specimen: whole blood. Source of these receptors: an adult who was a healthcare worker with PCR-confirmed SARS-CoV-2 infection or an uninfected control (not recorded which).

There are a few counts of this clonotype. The gene calls are TRBV7-9 and TRBJ2-4; weak D call: TRBD2 (7 bases). Germline loops: CDR1 SEHNR, CDR2 FQNEAQ (reference sequence). Trimming cost V 5 bases and J 3 bases, with 17 bases left between them. The CDR3 covers 16 residues. The CDR3 nucleotides read TGTGCCAGCAGCCCAATGGGGGGGGCTGGCAAAAACATTCAGTACTTC. This codes for CASSPMGGAGKNIQYF.

This clonotype was observed at least ten times. V is TRBV4-1 and J is TRBJ2-1; D is unresolved. CDR1 is MGHRA and CDR2 is YSYEKL in the germline V gene. CDR3 length: 19 amino acids. V gave up 0 bases and J gave up 0 bases, with 18 bases separating them. Written as DNA, the CDR3 is TGCGCCAGCAGCCAAGATCTTTTCGGCTTGCTCAGCTCCTACAATGAGCAGTTCTTC. Translating gives CASSQDLFGLLSSYNEQFF.

The chain links TRBV12-3 or TRBV12-4 to TRBJ1-1; TRBD1 aligns across 8 bases. Trimming cost V 4 bases and J 4 bases; bases outside gene matches: 5. This CDR3 is built from 14 residues. The CDR3 reads CASSSSGGLTEAFF. As DNA, the CDR3 is TGTGCCAGCAGTTCCTCAGGGGGCCTCACTGAAGCTTTCTTT.

This clonotype was seen a few times. The CDR3 DNA follows: TGTGCCACCAGCAGAGCGTCGGGGAATGAAAAACTGTTTTTT. Amino acids: CATSRASGNEKLFF. The V gene is TRBV15, the J gene TRBJ1-4, with D unclear. Germline-derived CDR1 and CDR2 are LNHNV and YYDKDF (reference sequence). This CDR3 spans 14 amino acids. V lost 1 base and J 5 bases, leaving 8 bases between the germline ends.

In this sample, this clonotype turned up many times. The V call is TRBV29-1, the J call TRBJ2-2; 8 bases match TRBD1. Trimming removed 8 bases from V and 5 bases from J; junction bases left unmatched: 10. The germline CDR1 and CDR2 sequences are SQVTM and ANQGSEA. This CDR3 region has 14 residues. Here the CDR3 DNA reads TGCAGCTGCCGGACAGGGATCCGAACCGGGGAGCTGTTTTTT. It translates to CSCRTGIRTGELFF.